The rows below give T cell receptor beta chains drawn from one sample of a study of regulatory T cells in long-lasting Graves disease. A single record per CDR3 protein comes from TCRdb applying MiXCR to the multiplex PCR reads. This sample has about 500,000 distinct CDR3 sequences, with 15% to 20% found just once. The data also belong to a second study, concerning T cells in Graves' hyperthyroidism and ophthalmopathy.

Here the sequenced sample was peripheral blood mononuclear cells (PBMCs), taken at new diagnosis, from a patient treated with antithyroid drugs. The receptors here all came from a man aged 35-49 years with Graves disease. Each CDR3 is given with its conserved first and last residue. The D gene is left open where the match is weak. Clone sizes are given selectively: once, few, many, or a class where the clone is expanded.

d_gene: TRBD2; j_gene: TRBJ2-1; abundance: many; v_gene: TRBV2; CDR3aa: CASDPSGREYNEQFF; CDR3nt: TGTGCCAGCGACCCTAGCGGACGGGAGTACAATGAGCAGTTCTTC
d_gene: TRBD2; j_gene: TRBJ2-1; abundance: many; v_gene: TRBV12-3/TRBV12-4; CDR3aa: CASRFPLADNEQFF; CDR3nt: TGTGCCAGCAGGTTTCCCCTAGCGGACAATGAGCAGTTCTTC
d_gene: TRBD1; j_gene: TRBJ2-1; abundance: many; v_gene: TRBV30; CDR3aa: CAWSGDRDSYNEQFF; CDR3nt: TGTGCCTGGAGTGGGGACAGGGACTCCTACAATGAGCAGTTCTTC
d_gene: TRBD1; j_gene: TRBJ1-5; abundance: NA; v_gene: TRBV7-9; CDR3aa: CASSLGQGYQPQHF; CDR3nt: TGTGCCAGCAGCTTGGGACAGGGCTATCAGCCCCAGCATTTT
d_gene: NA; j_gene: TRBJ2-3; abundance: few; v_gene: TRBV20-1; CDR3aa: CSARGLTSTDTQYF; CDR3nt: TGCAGTGCTAGGGGACTTACTAGCACAGATACGCAGTATTTT
d_gene: TRBD1; j_gene: TRBJ2-7; abundance: few; v_gene: TRBV5-1; CDR3aa: CASRNGTGSMGREQYF; CDR3nt: TGCGCCAGCAGGAACGGGACAGGGTCAATGGGTCGCGAGCAGTACTTC
d_gene: NA; j_gene: TRBJ2-3; abundance: few; v_gene: TRBV24-1; CDR3aa: CATSDLGDTQYF; CDR3nt: TGTGCCACCAGTGATTTGGGCGATACGCAGTATTTT
d_gene: NA; j_gene: TRBJ2-1; abundance: many; v_gene: TRBV27; CDR3aa: CASSLMKTGRLGNEQFF; CDR3nt: TGTGCCAGCAGTTTGATGAAGACAGGGAGGTTGGGAAATGAGCAGTTCTTC
d_gene: NA; j_gene: TRBJ2-5; abundance: many; v_gene: TRBV3-1; CDR3aa: CASSKGASQETQYF; CDR3nt: TGTGCCAGCAGCAAAGGGGCTTCCCAAGAGACCCAGTACTTC
d_gene: TRBD1; j_gene: TRBJ1-1; abundance: many; v_gene: TRBV7-2; CDR3aa: CASSLTGGGTEAFF; CDR3nt: TGTGCCAGCAGCCTGACAGGGGGCGGCACTGAAGCTTTCTTT
d_gene: TRBD2; j_gene: TRBJ2-3; abundance: many; v_gene: TRBV5-1; CDR3aa: CASTRTSGTDTQYF; CDR3nt: TGCGCCAGCACTCGGACTAGCGGGACAGATACGCAGTATTTT
d_gene: TRBD2; j_gene: TRBJ2-1; abundance: many; v_gene: TRBV2; CDR3aa: CASTGGLASNEQFF; CDR3nt: TGTGCCAGCACAGGGGGACTAGCCTCCAATGAGCAGTTCTTC
d_gene: NA; j_gene: TRBJ2-1; abundance: many; v_gene: TRBV30; CDR3aa: CACYGTESYNEQFF; CDR3nt: TGTGCCTGTTATGGGACGGAATCCTACAATGAGCAGTTCTTC
d_gene: NA; j_gene: TRBJ2-1; abundance: NA; v_gene: TRBV28; CDR3aa: CASSFGGISYNEQFF; CDR3nt: TGTGCCAGCAGTTTTGGCGGGATCTCCTACAATGAGCAGTTCTTC
d_gene: TRBD2; j_gene: TRBJ2-7; abundance: many; v_gene: TRBV28; CDR3aa: CASNEVAGGGFYEQYF; CDR3nt: TGTGCCAGCAACGAGGTAGCGGGAGGGGGTTTTTACGAGCAGTACTTC
d_gene: NA; j_gene: TRBJ2-2; abundance: many; v_gene: TRBV5-1; CDR3aa: CASSLAQYTGELFF; CDR3nt: TGCGCCAGCAGCTTGGCGCAGTACACCGGGGAGCTGTTTTTT
d_gene: NA; j_gene: TRBJ2-1; abundance: few; v_gene: TRBV14; CDR3aa: CASSLHPPIYNEQFF; CDR3nt: TGTGCCAGCAGCCTCCACCCGCCTATTTACAATGAGCAGTTCTTC
d_gene: NA; j_gene: TRBJ1-1; abundance: NA; v_gene: TRBV3-1; CDR3aa: CASSPLGGLEAFF; CDR3nt: TGTGCCAGCAGCCCCCTGGGTGGGCTTGAAGCTTTCTTT
d_gene: NA; j_gene: TRBJ1-5; abundance: NA; v_gene: TRBV5-1; CDR3aa: CASSPDVDQPQHF; CDR3nt: TGCGCCAGCAGCCCGGATGTGGATCAGCCCCAGCATTTT
d_gene: TRBD1; j_gene: TRBJ2-7; abundance: few; v_gene: TRBV7-2; CDR3aa: CASSFPGTGGSPREQYF; CDR3nt: TGTGCCAGCAGCTTCCCCGGGACAGGGGGCTCTCCCCGCGAGCAGTACTTC